The 17 T cell receptor beta chains below were found in one sample sequenced in a study of T cells in Graves' hyperthyroidism and ophthalmopathy. Amplification of TCR beta CDR3 regions used RNA as the template. RT-PCR in the first round (using the HTBI primer set) targeted the TCR CDR3. One entry per CDR3 protein, called by TCRdb with MiXCR from the multiplex PCR reads. The table shows over 300,000 distinct CDR3 sequences, with approximately 15% occurring only once. Material: blood. The receptor source for this set is a woman aged 60-70 years with Graves' hyperthyroidism.

There are a few counts of this clonotype. This chain connects TRBV6-1 to TRBJ1-1; 12 nucleotides agree with TRBD1. The CDR3 runs 15 residues. With 3 bases clipped from V and 3 bases from J, the junction kept 2 bases outside the gene matches. Germline lookup yields CDR1 MNHNS and CDR2 SASEGT. The CDR3 region is CASSDGTGGDTEAFF. CDR3 bases: TGTGCCAGCAGTGATGGGACAGGGGGCGACACTGAAGCTTTCTTT.

With respect to this clonotype: One junction end does not reproduce the germline sequence, and a read error may be involved. The chain has TRBV5-1 and TRBJ2-1; the match to TRBD2 covers 9 bases. The CDR3 covers 15 residues. Germline values: CDR1 SGHRS, CDR2 YFSETQ. Written as DNA, the CDR3 is TGCGCCAACAGCTTGGGGGTAGCGGGAGCCAATGAGCAGTTCTTC. Its translation: CANSLGVAGANEQFF.

This clonotype was observed many times. This chain uses TRBV5-1 with TRBJ2-7, with D perhaps matching TRBD1 or TRBD2 (5 bases each). The V end lost 6 bases, the J end lost 6 bases, and 16 bases lay between the germline ends. Germline lookup yields CDR1 SGHRS and CDR2 YFSETQ. This CDR3 is built from 13 residues. The CDR3: CASNAFGTREQYF. The DNA for the CDR3 is TGCGCCAGCAACGCCTTCGGGACGCGCGAGCAGTACTTC.

This clonotype was picked up many times. V usage is TRBV20-1 and J usage is TRBJ2-7; D is uncertain. The germline V and J ends were trimmed by 6 bases and 0 bases, with 9 bases remaining between them. The CDR3 is 12 residues long. Per the germline V gene, CDR1 is DFQATT and CDR2 is SNEGSKA (reference sequence). For the CDR3, the DNA is TGCAGTGCCTTGGCAGACTCCTACGAGCAGTACTTC. This sequence encodes CSALADSYEQYF.

This clonotype was seen at least ten times. The chain is built from TRBV30 and TRBJ1-1; no clear D. Looked up from germline, CDR1 is GTSNPN and CDR2 is SVGIG (reference sequence). The CDR3 contains 13 residues. V was shortened by 5 bases and J by 0 bases, with 10 bases between the two germline ends. The CDR3 region has the DNA TGTGCCTGGGGCCCAGGACTGAACACTGAAGCTTTCTTT. Its protein product is CAWGPGLNTEAFF.

This clonotype was detected many times. The chain couples TRBV4-1 to TRBJ2-7, with D possibly called TRBD1 or TRBD2 (5 bases each). Germline lookup yields CDR1 MGHRA and CDR2 YSYEKL. The CDR3 runs 17 residues. V shed 1 base and J shed 5 bases, with 21 bases lying between them. CDR3 region: CASSQGEWGSTSHEQYF. CDR3 bases: TGCGCCAGCAGCCAAGGGGAGTGGGGCAGCACCTCTCACGAGCAGTACTTC.

This clonotype was detected only a few times. The chain carries TRBV2 and TRBJ1-1; possible D gene TRBD1, 5 bases. V lost 3 bases and J lost 6, with 14 bases in between. The CDR3 runs to 14 residues. Germline CDR1 reads SNHLY; CDR2 reads FYNNEI. The CDR3 protein is CASSEPGTPPEAFF. The CDR3 nucleotides are TGTGCCAGCAGTGAGCCAGGGACTCCCCCTGAAGCTTTCTTT.

In the case of this clonotype: The limits of the CDR3 on the DNA are not certain, so only TCRdb's listed CDR3 is given. The chain carries TRBV19 and TRBJ1-1; TRBD1 is the table's D call, not checked against the DNA. The CDR3 contains 14 residues when both ends are counted. The germline gives CDR1 LNHDA, CDR2 SQIVND (reference sequence). CDR3 residues: CASTSGPLWTEAFF.

In this sample, this clonotype turned up many times. The CDR3 DNA reads as TGCAGTGCTAGAGATCGGCGGTCAGCCAAAAACATTCAGTACTTC. It encodes CSARDRRSAKNIQYF. V gene TRBV20-1 combines with J gene TRBJ2-4; D call uncertain. Trimming stripped 0 bases from V and 0 bases from J, with 9 bases between. The CDR3 totals 15 residues. Germline V gene lookup returns CDR1 DFQATT and CDR2 SNEGSKA (reference sequence).

This clonotype was detected only once. The gene calls are TRBV9 and TRBJ2-2, with 9 bases fitting TRBD2. This CDR3 comprises 14 residues. Germline CDR1 reads SGDLS; CDR2 reads YYNGEE. V gave up 8 bases and J gave up 2 bases; unmatched junction bases: 4. The DNA for the CDR3 is TGTGCCAGTAGACTAGCGGTTAACACCGGGGAGCTGTTTTTT. This encodes CASRLAVNTGELFF.

This clonotype came up many times. The CDR3 loop is CASSLDGQPNNEQFF. The CDR3 DNA follows: TGTGCCAGCAGCTTAGATGGACAGCCCAACAATGAGCAGTTCTTC. This sequence joins TRBV11-3 and TRBJ2-1; a possible D gene is TRBD1 (6 bases). This CDR3 spans 15 amino acids. Germline V gene sequence: CDR1 SGHNT, CDR2 YENEEA. Between the trimmed V and J ends, which lost 0 bases and 5 bases, there was a span of 11 bases.

The rearrangement uses TRBV12-3 or TRBV12-4 and TRBJ2-5; D is perhaps TRBD2 (5 bases). V lost 6 bases and J lost 7, with 18 bases in between. The CDR3 consists of 14 residues. This CDR3 is CASSPDRTRGTQYF. For the CDR3, the DNA is TGTGCCAGCAGCCCCGATAGGACTCGCGGGACCCAGTACTTC.

This clonotype was seen repeatedly, ten times or more. J is TRBJ2-1 and V is TRBV6-5, with D hard to call. Trimming removed 1 base at V and 5 bases at J, with 6 bases between. The CDR3 is made up of 13 amino acids. Per germline, CDR1 MNHEY and CDR2 SVGAGI. As DNA, the CDR3 is TGTGCCAGCAGTTACTGGGCGGACAATGAGCAGTTCTTC. This translates into CASSYWADNEQFF.

This clonotype was observed many times. The chain links TRBV7-3 to TRBJ1-2, with a tentative D call TRBD1 (5 bases). The CDR3 length is 15 residues. With 5 bases removed from V and 3 bases from J, the gap between germline ends came to 16 bases. Germline CDR1 is SGHTA and CDR2 is FQGTGA. The CDR3: CASSPNGGSDYGYTF. As DNA, the CDR3 is TGTGCCAGCAGCCCCAACGGGGGGAGTGACTATGGCTACACCTTC.

This clonotype has at least ten counts. This sequence joins TRBV6-1 and TRBJ1-5; no clear D. The germline V and J ends were trimmed by 1 base and 3 bases, with 7 bases remaining between them. Germline loops: CDR1 MNHNS, CDR2 SASEGT. The length of the CDR3 is 14 residues. The DNA of the CDR3 is TGTGCCAGCAGTGAAGGGCTCATCAATCAGCCCCAGCATTTT. Encoded protein: CASSEGLINQPQHF.

At least ten counts were recorded for this clonotype. This chain uses TRBV7-2 with TRBJ1-2; 8 bases align to TRBD1. Trimming removed 3 bases from V and 6 bases from J; junction bases left unmatched: 9. The V gene's germline CDR1 is SGHTA and CDR2 FQGNSA. The CDR3 is 15 amino acids. CDR3 in amino acids: CASSLPDRGRNGYTF. In DNA form, the CDR3 reads TGTGCCAGCAGCTTGCCCGACAGGGGCAGGAATGGCTACACCTTC.

This clonotype was picked up many times. The chain uses TRBV30 and TRBJ2-7, with TRBD2 as a possible D gene (5 bases). Trimming shortened V by 4 bases and J by 5 bases, and 12 bases separated the two germline ends. This CDR3 spans 12 amino acids. Germline loops: CDR1 GTSNPN, CDR2 SVGIG (reference sequence). This chain's CDR3 is CAWTGYGDEQYF. In nucleotides, the CDR3 is TGTGCCTGGACAGGCTACGGGGACGAGCAGTACTTC.